The clone carrying this TCR beta chain was observed a few times. Antigen unknown. Trimming pared 1 base from V and 10 bases from J, leaving 13 bases between. The CDR3 sequence is 13 residues long. The germline V gene encodes CDR1 SGHTA and CDR2 FQGNSA. These data originate in a study of T-cell memory formation after mild COVID-19. TCRdb called the 5' RACE reads again in MiXCR, with one record for every CDR3 protein. This sample has fewer than 450,000 distinct CDR3 sequences, with 20% to 30% found just once. Study conclusions and caveats: Later expanders leaned CD4+, whereas clones that contracted between day 15 and 85 were balanced CD4/CD8.

The sample taken for sequencing was PBMCs or a T cell subset sorted from them (not recorded which). The V gene is TRBV7-2, the J gene TRBJ1-1; D unclear. The origin of this receptor is an adult woman who had mild COVID-19 (a few samples of this study predate the infection). Cell type and time point are not known. CDR3 in amino acids: CASSLGGGTSAFF. The DNA of the CDR3 is TGTGCCAGCAGCTTAGGGGGAGGCACTTCAGCTTTCTTT. The full variable domain, completed using reference TRBV7-2 and TRBJ1-1, is GAGVSQSPSNKVTEKGKDVELRCDPISGHTALYWYRQSLGQGLEFLIYFQGNSAPDKSGLPSDRFSAERTGGSVSTLTIQRTQQEDSAVYLCASSLGGGTSAFFGQGTRLTVV.